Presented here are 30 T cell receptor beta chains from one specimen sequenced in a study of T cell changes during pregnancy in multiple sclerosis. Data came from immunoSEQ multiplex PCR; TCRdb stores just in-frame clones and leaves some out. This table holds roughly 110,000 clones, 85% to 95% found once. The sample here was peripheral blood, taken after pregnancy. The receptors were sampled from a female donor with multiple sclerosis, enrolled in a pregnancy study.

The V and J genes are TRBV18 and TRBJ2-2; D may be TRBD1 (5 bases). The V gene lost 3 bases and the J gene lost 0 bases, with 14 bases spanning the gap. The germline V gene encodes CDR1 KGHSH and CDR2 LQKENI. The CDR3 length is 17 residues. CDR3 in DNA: TGTGCCAGCTCACCTACCCTTAGGGGCGCGAACACCGGGGAGCTGTTTTTT. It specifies CASSPTLRGANTGELFF.

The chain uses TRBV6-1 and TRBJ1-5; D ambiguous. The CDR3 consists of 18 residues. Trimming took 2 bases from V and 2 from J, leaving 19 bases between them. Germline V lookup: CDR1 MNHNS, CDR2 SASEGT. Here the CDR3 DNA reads TGTGCCAGCAGTGAACCCTTTTGGACGGGAGGGCGCAATCAGCCCCAGCATTTT. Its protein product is CASSEPFWTGGRNQPQHF.

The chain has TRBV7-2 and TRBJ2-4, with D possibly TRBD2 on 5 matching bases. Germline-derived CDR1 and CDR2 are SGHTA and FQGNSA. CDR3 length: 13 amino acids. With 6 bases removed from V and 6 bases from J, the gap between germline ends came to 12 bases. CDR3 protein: CASSRFGVNIQYF. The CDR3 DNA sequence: TGTGCCAGCAGTCGATTCGGGGTAAACATTCAGTACTTC.

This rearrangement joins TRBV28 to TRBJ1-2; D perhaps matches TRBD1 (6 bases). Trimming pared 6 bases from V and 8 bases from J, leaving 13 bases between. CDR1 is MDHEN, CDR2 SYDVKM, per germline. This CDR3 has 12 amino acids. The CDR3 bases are TGTGCCAGCAGCCTGGGGGCCGGGGGCTACACCTTC. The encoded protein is CASSLGAGGYTF.

The CDR3 sequence is CASSPAGGVSGANVLTF. CDR3 nucleotide sequence: TGTGCCAGCAGCCCGGCGGGGGGGGTATCCGGGGCCAACGTCCTGACTTTC. The J gene is TRBJ2-6, the V gene TRBV9, with TRBD2 matching over 9 bases. Trimming took 4 bases from V and 4 from J; bases not matched to a gene: 9. The CDR3 has 17 residues. Germline CDR1 is SGDLS and CDR2 is YYNGEE. Supplemented by reference TRBV9 and TRBJ2-6, the full variable domain reads DSGVTQTPKHLITATGQRVTLRCSPRSGDLSVYWYQQSLDQGLQFLIQYYNGEERAKGNILERFSAQQFPDLHSELNLSSLELGDSALYFCASSPAGGVSGANVLTFGAGSRLTVL.

CDR3 sequence (DNA): TGTGCCAGCAGCTTTACTGAGGGTCAGCCCCAGCATTTT. Translated: CASSFTEGQPQHF. The chain recombines TRBV7-2 with TRBJ1-5; D is undetermined. The CDR3 is 13 amino acids. Per germline, CDR1 SGHTA and CDR2 FQGNSA. V was pared by 3 bases and J by 6 bases, with 9 bases between.

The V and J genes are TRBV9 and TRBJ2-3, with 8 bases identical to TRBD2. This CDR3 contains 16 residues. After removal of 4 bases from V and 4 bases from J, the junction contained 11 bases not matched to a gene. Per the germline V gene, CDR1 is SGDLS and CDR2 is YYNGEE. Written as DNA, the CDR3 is TGTGCCAGCAGCCCCAGGACTAGCTCTCTCTCAGATACGCAGTATTTT. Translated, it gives CASSPRTSSLSDTQYF.

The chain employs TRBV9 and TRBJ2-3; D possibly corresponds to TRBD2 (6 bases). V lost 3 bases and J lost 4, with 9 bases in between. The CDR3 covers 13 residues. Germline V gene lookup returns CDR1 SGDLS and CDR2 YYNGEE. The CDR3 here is CASSERLADTQYF. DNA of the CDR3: TGTGCCAGCAGCGAGCGACTAGCAGATACGCAGTATTTT.

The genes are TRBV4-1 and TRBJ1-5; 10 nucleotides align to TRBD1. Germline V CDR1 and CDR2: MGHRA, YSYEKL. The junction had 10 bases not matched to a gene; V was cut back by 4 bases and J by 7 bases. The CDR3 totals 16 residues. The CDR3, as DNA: TGCGCCAGCAGCCCGGGACAGGGGACCGGCAGGCAGCCCCAGCATTTT. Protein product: CASSPGQGTGRQPQHF.

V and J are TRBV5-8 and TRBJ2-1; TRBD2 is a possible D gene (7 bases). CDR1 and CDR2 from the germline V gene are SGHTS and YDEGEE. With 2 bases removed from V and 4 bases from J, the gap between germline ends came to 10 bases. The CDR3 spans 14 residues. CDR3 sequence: CASSLGGGYNEQFF. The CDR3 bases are TGTGCCAGCAGCTTAGGGGGAGGGTACAATGAGCAGTTCTTC.

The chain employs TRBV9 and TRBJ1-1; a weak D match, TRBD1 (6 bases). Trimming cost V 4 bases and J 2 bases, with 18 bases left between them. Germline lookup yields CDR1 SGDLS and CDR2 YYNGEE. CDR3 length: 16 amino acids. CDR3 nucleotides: TGTGCCAGCAGCTCAACTGGCAGGGGAAGAAACACTGAAGCTTTCTTT. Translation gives CASSSTGRGRNTEAFF.

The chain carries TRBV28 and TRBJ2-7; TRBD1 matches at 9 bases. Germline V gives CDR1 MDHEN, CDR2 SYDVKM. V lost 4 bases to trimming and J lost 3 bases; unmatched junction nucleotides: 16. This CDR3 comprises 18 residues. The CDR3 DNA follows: TGTGCCAGCAGTTCAATCCTAGACAGGGGGAGACTCCTCTACGAGCAGTACTTC. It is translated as CASSSILDRGRLLYEQYF.

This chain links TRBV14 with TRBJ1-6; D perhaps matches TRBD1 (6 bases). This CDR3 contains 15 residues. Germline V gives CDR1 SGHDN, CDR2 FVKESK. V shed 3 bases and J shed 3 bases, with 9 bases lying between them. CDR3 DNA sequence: TGTGCCAGCAGCCAGGGACAACTCTATAATTCACCCCTCCACTTT. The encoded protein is CASSQGQLYNSPLHF.

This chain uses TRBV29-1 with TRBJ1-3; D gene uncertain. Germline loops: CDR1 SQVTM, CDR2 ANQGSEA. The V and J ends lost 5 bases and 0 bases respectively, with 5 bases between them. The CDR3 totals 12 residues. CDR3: CSVSSSGNTIYF. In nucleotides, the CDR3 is TGCAGCGTTTCTAGCTCTGGAAACACCATATATTTT. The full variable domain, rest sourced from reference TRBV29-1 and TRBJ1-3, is SAVISQKPSRDICQRGTSLTIQCQVDSQVTMMFWYRQQPGQSLTLIATANQGSEATYESGFVIDKFPISRPNLTFSTLTVSNMSPEDSSIYLCSVSSSGNTIYFGEGSWLTVV.

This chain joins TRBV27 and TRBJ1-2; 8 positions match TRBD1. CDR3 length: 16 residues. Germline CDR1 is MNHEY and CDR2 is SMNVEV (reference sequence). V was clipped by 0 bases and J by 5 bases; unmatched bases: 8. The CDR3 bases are TGTGCCAGCAGTTTATCAGGCGGACAGGGATCGTATGGCTACACCTTC. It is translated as CASSLSGGQGSYGYTF.

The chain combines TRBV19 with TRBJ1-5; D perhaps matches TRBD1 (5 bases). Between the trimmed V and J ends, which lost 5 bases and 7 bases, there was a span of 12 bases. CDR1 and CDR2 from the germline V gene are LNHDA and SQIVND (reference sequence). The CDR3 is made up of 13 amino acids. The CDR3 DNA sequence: TGTGCCAGTAGTCCCCGGGGGAGCCAGCCCCAGCATTTT. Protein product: CASSPRGSQPQHF.

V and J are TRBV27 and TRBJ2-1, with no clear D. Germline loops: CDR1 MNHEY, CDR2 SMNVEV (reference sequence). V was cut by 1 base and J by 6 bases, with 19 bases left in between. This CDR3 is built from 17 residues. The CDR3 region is CASSLFPPGIGFNEQFF. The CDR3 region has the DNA TGTGCCAGCAGTTTATTTCCACCGGGTATAGGATTCAATGAGCAGTTCTTC.

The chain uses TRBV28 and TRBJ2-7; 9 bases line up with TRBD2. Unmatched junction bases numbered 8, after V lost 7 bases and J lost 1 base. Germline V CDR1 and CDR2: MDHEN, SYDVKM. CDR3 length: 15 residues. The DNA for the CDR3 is TGTGCCAGCAAACTCCGGACTAGCGAGTCCTACGAGCAGTACTTC. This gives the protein CASKLRTSESYEQYF.

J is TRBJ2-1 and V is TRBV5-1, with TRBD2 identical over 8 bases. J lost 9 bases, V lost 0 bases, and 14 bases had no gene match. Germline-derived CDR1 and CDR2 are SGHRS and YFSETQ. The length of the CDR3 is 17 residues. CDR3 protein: CASSLAKAGGPFPEQFF. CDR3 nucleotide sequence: TGCGCCAGCAGCTTGGCAAAGGCGGGGGGTCCCTTTCCTGAGCAGTTCTTC.

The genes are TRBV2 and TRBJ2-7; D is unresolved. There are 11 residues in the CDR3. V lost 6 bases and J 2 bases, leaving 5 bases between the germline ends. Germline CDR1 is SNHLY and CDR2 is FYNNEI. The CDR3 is CASSPTYEQYF. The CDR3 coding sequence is TGTGCCAGCAGCCCAACCTACGAGCAGTACTTC.

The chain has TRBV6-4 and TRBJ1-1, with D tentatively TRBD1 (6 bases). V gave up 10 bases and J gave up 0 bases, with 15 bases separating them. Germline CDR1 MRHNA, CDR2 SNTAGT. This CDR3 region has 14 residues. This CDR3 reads CATTRQALNTEAFF. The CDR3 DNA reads TGTGCCACCACGAGACAGGCGCTGAACACTGAAGCTTTCTTT.

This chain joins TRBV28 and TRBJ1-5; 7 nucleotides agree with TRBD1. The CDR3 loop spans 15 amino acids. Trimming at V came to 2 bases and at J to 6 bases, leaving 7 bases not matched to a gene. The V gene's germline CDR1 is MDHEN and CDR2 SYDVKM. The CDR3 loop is CASSLEGGRGQPQHF. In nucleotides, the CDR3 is TGTGCCAGCAGTTTAGAAGGGGGCCGAGGTCAGCCCCAGCATTTT. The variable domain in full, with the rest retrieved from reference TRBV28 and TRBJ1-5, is DVKVTQSSRYLVKRTGEKVFLECVQDMDHENMFWYRQDPGLGLRLIYFSYDVKMKEKGDIPEGYSVSREKKERFSLILESASTNQTSMYLCASSLEGGRGQPQHFGDGTRLSIL.

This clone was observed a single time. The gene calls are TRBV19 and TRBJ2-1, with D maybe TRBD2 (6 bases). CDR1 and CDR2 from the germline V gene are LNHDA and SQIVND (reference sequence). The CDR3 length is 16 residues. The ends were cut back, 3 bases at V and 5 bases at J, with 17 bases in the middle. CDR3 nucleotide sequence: TGTGCCAGTAGTATCCCCGGGAGTCCCAAACACAATGAGCAGTTCTTC. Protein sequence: CASSIPGSPKHNEQFF.

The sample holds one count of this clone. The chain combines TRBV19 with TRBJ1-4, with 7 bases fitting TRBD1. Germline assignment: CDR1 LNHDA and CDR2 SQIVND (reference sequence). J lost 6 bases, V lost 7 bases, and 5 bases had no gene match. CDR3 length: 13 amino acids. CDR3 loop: CASNDRVDEKLFF. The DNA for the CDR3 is TGTGCCAGTAACGACAGGGTGGATGAAAAACTGTTTTTT.

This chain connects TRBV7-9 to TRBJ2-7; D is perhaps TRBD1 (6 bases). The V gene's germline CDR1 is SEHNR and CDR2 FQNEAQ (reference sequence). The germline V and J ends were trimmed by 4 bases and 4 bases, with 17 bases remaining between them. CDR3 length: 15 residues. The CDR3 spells CASSSPRGPDYEQYF. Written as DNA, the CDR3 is TGTGCCAGCAGCTCCCCCAGGGGCCCCGATTACGAGCAGTACTTC.

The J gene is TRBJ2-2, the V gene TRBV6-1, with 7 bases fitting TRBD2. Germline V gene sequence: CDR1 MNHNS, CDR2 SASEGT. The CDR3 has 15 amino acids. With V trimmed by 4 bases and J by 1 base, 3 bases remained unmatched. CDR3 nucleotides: TGTGCCAGCAGTGTTGGGGGGGGGAACACCGGGGAGCTGTTTTTT. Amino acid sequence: CASSVGGGNTGELFF.

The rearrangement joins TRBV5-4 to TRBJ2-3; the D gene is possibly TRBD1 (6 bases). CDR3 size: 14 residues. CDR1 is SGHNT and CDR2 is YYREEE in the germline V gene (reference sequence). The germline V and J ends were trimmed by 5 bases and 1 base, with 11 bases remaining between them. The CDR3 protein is CASSVTGRTDTQYF. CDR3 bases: TGTGCCAGCAGTGTGACAGGTCGCACAGATACGCAGTATTTT.

The CDR3 is CASSYSMGGGVEQYF. In nucleotides, the CDR3 is TGTGCCAGCAGTTACTCGATGGGCGGGGGGGTTGAGCAGTACTTC. The V and J genes are TRBV6-6 and TRBJ2-7; 9 nucleotides line up with TRBD2. V lost 0 bases and J lost 7; bases outside the gene matches: 7. The CDR3 spans 15 residues. CDR1 and CDR2 from the germline V gene are MNHNY and SVGAGI (reference sequence).

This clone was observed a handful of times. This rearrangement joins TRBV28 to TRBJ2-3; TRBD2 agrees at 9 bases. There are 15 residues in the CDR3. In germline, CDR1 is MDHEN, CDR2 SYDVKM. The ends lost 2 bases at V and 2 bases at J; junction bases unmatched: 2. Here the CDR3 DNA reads TGTGCCAGCAGTTTAGCGGGAGGGCACACAGATACGCAGTATTTT. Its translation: CASSLAGGHTDTQYF.

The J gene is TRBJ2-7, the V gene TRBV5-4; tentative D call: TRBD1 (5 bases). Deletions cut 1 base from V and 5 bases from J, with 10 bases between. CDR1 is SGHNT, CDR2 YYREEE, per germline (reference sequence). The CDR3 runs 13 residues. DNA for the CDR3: TGTGCCAGCAGCTTGTACCAGGGCAACGAGCAGTACTTC. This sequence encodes CASSLYQGNEQYF.